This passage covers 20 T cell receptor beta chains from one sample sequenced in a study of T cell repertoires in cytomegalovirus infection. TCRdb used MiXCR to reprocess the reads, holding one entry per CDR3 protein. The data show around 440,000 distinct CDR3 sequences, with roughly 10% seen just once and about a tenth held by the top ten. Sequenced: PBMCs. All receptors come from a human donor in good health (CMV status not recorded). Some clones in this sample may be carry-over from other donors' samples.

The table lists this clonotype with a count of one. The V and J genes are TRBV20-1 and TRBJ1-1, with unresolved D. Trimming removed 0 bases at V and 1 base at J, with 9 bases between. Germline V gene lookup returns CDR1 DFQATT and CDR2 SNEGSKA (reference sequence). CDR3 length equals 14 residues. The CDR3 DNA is TGCAGTGCTAGAGATCCCCGGGCGAACACTGAAGCTTTCTTT. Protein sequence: CSARDPRANTEAFF.

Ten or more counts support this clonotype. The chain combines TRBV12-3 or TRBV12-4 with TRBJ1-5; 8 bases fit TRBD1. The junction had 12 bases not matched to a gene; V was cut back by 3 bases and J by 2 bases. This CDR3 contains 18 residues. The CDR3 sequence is CASSLGAGGPVGNQPQHF. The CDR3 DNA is TGTGCCAGCAGTTTGGGTGCAGGGGGCCCCGTCGGCAATCAGCCCCAGCATTTT.

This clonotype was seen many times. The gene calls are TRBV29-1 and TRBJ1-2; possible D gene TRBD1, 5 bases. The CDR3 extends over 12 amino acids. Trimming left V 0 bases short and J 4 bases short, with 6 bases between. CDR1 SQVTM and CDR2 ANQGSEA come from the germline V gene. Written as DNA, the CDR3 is TGCAGCGTTGAAGAGGGGGGCTATGGCTACACCTTC. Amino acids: CSVEEGGYGYTF.

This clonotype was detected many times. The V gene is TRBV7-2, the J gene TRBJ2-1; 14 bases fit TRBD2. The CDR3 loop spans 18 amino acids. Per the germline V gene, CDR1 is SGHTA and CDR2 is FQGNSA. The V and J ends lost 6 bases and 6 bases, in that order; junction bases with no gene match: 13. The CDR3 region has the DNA TGTGCCAGCAGTCTGGGACTAGCGGGAGTTTATTTCGGCAATGAGCAGTTCTTC. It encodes CASSLGLAGVYFGNEQFF.

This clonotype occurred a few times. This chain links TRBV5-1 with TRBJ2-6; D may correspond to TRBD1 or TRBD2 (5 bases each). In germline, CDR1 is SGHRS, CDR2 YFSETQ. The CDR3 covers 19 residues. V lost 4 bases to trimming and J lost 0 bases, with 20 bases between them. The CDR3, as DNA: TGCGCCAGCAGCCTCCGGGGCAGGGAATTGAGCTCTGGGGCCAACGTCCTGACTTTC. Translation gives CASSLRGRELSSGANVLTF.

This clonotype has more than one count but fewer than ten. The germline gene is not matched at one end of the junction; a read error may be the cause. DNA of the CDR3: TGTGCCACCAGCTTGGGACTAGCGGGGCCACGGCAGTACTTC. This codes for CATSLGLAGPRQYF. The gene calls are TRBV7-8 and TRBJ2-7; TRBD2 matches at 13 bases. Germline V gene lookup returns CDR1 SGHVS and CDR2 FQNEAQ. This CDR3 contains 14 residues.

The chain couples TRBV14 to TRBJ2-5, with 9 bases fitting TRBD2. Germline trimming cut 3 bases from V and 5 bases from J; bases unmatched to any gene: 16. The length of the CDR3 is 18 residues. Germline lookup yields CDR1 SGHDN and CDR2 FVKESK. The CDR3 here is CASSHGVAGAELMETQYF. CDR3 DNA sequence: TGTGCCAGCAGCCACGGGGTAGCGGGAGCGGAGTTGATGGAGACCCAGTACTTC.

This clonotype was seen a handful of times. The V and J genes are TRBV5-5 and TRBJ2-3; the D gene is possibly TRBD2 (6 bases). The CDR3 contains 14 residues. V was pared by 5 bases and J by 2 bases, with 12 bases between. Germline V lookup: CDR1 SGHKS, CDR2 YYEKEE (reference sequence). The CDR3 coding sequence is TGTGCCAGCAGACAGGAGGGAAACACAGATACGCAGTATTTT. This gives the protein CASRQEGNTDTQYF.

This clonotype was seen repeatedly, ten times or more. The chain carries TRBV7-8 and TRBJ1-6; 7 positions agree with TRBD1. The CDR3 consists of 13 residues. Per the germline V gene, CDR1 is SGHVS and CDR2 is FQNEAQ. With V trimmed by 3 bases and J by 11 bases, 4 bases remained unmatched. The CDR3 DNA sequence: TGTGCCAGCAGCTTGGGACAGAGGGCACCCCTCCACTTT. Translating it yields CASSLGQRAPLHF.

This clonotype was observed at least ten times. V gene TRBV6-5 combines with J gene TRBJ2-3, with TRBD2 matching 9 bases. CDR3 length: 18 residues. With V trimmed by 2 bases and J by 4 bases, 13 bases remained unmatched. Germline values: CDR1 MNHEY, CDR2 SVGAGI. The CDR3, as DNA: TGTGCCAGCAGTTACGGCGGGGGGGCCTATAGGTACGCAGATACGCAGTATTTT. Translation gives CASSYGGGAYRYADTQYF.

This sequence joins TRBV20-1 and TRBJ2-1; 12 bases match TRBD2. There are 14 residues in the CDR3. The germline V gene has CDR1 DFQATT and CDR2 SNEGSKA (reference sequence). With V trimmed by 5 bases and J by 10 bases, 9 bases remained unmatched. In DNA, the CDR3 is TGCAGTGCTCACCGGACTAGCGGGGCGGGCGAGCAGTTCTTC. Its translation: CSAHRTSGAGEQFF.

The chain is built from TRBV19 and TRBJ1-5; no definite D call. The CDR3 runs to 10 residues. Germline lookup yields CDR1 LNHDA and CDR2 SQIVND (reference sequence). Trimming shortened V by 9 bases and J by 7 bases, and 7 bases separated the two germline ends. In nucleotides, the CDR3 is TGTGCCAGCAACCAGCAGCCCCAGCATTTT. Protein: CASNQQPQHF.

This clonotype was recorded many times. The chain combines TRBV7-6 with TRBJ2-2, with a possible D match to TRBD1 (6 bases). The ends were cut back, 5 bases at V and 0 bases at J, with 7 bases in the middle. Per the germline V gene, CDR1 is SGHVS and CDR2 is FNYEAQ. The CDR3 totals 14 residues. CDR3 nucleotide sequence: TGTGCCAGCAGCCGGACAGCGAACACCGGGGAGCTGTTTTTT. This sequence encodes CASSRTANTGELFF.

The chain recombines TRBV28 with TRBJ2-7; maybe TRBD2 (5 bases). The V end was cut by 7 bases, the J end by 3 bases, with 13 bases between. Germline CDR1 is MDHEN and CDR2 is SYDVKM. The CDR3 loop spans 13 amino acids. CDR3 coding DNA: TGTGCCAGCAACCTAGCTGGCTACTACGAGCAGTACTTC. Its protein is CASNLAGYYEQYF. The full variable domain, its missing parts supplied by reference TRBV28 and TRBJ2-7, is DVKVTQSSRYLVKRTGEKVFLECVQDMDHENMFWYRQDPGLGLRLIYFSYDVKMKEKGDIPEGYSVSREKKERFSLILESASTNQTSMYLCASNLAGYYEQYFGPGTRLTVT.

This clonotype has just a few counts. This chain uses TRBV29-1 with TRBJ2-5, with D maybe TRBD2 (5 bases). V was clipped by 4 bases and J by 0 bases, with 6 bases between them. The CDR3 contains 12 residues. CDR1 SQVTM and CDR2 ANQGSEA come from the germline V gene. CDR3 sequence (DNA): TGCAGCGTTGTCGGGGACCAAGAGACCCAGTACTTC. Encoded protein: CSVVGDQETQYF.

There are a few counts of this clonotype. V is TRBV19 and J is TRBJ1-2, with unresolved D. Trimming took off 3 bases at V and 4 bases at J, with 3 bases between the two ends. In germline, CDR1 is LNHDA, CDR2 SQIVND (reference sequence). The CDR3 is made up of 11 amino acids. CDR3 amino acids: CASSMFYGYTF. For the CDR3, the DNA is TGTGCCAGTAGTATGTTCTATGGCTACACCTTC.

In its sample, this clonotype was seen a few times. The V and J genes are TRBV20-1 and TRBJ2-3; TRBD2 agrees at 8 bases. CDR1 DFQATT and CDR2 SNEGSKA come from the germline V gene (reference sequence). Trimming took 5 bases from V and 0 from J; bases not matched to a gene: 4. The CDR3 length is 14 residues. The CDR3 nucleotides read TGCAGTGCTCCGACTAGCGCTAGCACAGATACGCAGTATTTT. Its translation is CSAPTSASTDTQYF.

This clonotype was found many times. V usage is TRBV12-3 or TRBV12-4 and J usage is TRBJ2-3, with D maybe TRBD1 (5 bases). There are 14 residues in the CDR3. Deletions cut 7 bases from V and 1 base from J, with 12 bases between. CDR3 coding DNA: TGTGCCAGCACCAAGGGGATTGGCACAGATACGCAGTATTTT. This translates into CASTKGIGTDTQYF.

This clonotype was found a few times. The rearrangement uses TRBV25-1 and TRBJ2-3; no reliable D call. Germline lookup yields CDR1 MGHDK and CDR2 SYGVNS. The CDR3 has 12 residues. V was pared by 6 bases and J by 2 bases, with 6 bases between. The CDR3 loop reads CASRGFTDTQYF. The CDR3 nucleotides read TGTGCCAGCAGAGGATTCACAGATACGCAGTATTTT.

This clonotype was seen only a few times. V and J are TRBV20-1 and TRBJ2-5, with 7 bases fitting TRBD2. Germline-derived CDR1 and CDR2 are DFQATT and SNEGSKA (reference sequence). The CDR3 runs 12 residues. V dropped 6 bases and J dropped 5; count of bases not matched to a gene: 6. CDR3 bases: TGCAGTGCCATGGCGGGGGAGGAGACCCAGTACTTC. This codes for CSAMAGEETQYF.